Listed here are 22 T cell receptor beta chains from one sample, sequenced in a study of cytomegalovirus exposure and HLA in healthy donors. 60 Vbeta and 13 Jbeta primers were used in PCR. Assay: immunoSEQ multiplex PCR; the TCRdb copy retains only in-frame clones and omits some. In the table there are roughly 150,000 clones, approximately 61% of which are singletons. Source material: PBMCs. Receptors were obtained from a human donor in good health.

This rearrangement joins TRBV21-1 to TRBJ2-7; the table calls TRBD2, which could not be checked here. TRBV21-1 is a pseudogene locus. This CDR3 comprises 14 residues. CDR3 nucleotides: TGTGCCAGCAGCTTTCCCGGGGACTCCTACGAGCAGTACTTC. The encoded protein is CASSFPGDSYEQYF.

The chain uses TRBV7-2 and TRBJ2-7; perhaps TRBD1 as D (6 bases). CDR3 length: 14 residues. Trimming removed 0 bases at V and 4 bases at J, with 10 bases between. Germline V gene sequence: CDR1 SGHTA, CDR2 FQGNSA. CDR3 nucleotides: TGTGCCAGCAGCTTAGCGGGACACCAGTACGAGCAGTACTTC. Translating gives CASSLAGHQYEQYF.

Remarks on this clone: The sample carries other DNA sequences with the same CDR3. The chain is built from TRBV19 and TRBJ2-5; 7 positions agree with TRBD1. Losses at the gene ends were 8 bases for V and 1 base for J; bases not matched to a gene: 1. CDR3 length: 12 residues. From germline, CDR1 is LNHDA and CDR2 SQIVND (reference sequence). The CDR3 region is CASGTVQETQYF. The CDR3 DNA sequence: TGTGCCAGTGGGACAGTCCAAGAGACCCAGTACTTC.

This clone appeared a few times. The CDR3 region is CASSLGAGKGYEQYF. Here the CDR3 DNA reads TGTGCCAGCAGCTTAGGGGCCGGCAAAGGCTACGAGCAGTACTTC. The V and J genes are TRBV11-2 and TRBJ2-7; D gene uncertain. The V gene lost 1 base and the J gene lost 3 bases, with 13 bases spanning the gap. This CDR3 has 15 amino acids. The germline CDR1 and CDR2 sequences are SGHAT and FQNNGV.

The J gene is TRBJ1-4, the V gene TRBV6-5; D unresolved. Germline V gene sequence: CDR1 MNHEY, CDR2 SVGAGI. This CDR3 has 13 residues. V gave up 6 bases and J gave up 0 bases, with 5 bases separating them. The CDR3 bases are TGTGCCAGCAGCCAGACAACTAATGAAAAACTGTTTTTT. Amino acids: CASSQTTNEKLFF.

This clone was detected once. This rearrangement joins TRBV7-9 to TRBJ2-1; 10 nucleotides match TRBD2. Germline V lookup: CDR1 SEHNR, CDR2 FQNEAQ (reference sequence). The CDR3 sequence is 17 residues long. With 2 bases clipped from V and 0 bases from J, the junction kept 4 bases outside the gene matches. The CDR3 is CASSLTSGIRSYNEQFF. The CDR3 bases are TGTGCCAGCAGCTTAACTAGCGGGATCCGCTCCTACAATGAGCAGTTCTTC.

This clone was counted only a few times. The chain uses TRBV19 and TRBJ2-3; tentatively, D is TRBD2 (6 bases). Germline V gene data show CDR1 as LNHDA and CDR2 as SQIVND (reference sequence). This CDR3 has 15 amino acids. Trimming removed 6 bases at V and 2 bases at J, with 15 bases between. The CDR3 DNA sequence: TGTGCCAGTAGCCCCCGACTAGTTCTCACAGATACGCAGTATTTT. Its protein product is CASSPRLVLTDTQYF. Combining the CDR3 with reference TRBV19 and TRBJ2-3 gives the whole variable domain DGGITQSPKYLFRKEGQNVTLSCEQNLNHDAMYWYRQDPGQGLRLIYYSQIVNDFQKGDIAEGYSVSREKKESFPLTVTSAQKNPTAFYLCASSPRLVLTDTQYFGPGTRLTVL.

CDR3 in amino acids: CASSVSGTDYEQYF. Written as DNA, the CDR3 is TGTGCCAGCAGCGTCTCCGGGACAGACTACGAGCAGTACTTC. The V and J genes are TRBV9 and TRBJ2-7; 7 bases are a match to TRBD1. V dropped 2 bases and J dropped 3; count of bases not matched to a gene: 5. The CDR3 spans 14 residues. Germline CDR1 is SGDLS and CDR2 is YYNGEE.

The V call is TRBV11-2, the J call TRBJ2-5, with TRBD2 identical over 7 bases. The CDR3 is made up of 15 amino acids. Trimming cost V 1 base and J 4 bases; bases outside gene matches: 6. In germline, CDR1 is SGHAT, CDR2 FQNNGV. The CDR3 region has the DNA TGTGCCAGCAGCTTAGCTCCGGGAGGTCGAGAGACCCAGTACTTC. This encodes CASSLAPGGRETQYF.

This clone was seen more than once but under ten times. The chain employs TRBV6-1 and TRBJ2-7; 8 bases agree with TRBD1. V shed 2 bases and J 4 bases; nucleotides not matched to a gene: 7. The CDR3 consists of 15 residues. Germline CDR1 reads MNHNS; CDR2 reads SASEGT. The CDR3 DNA follows: TGTGCCAGCAGTGAATCCGGACAGGGCCTATACGAGCAGTACTTC. It encodes CASSESGQGLYEQYF.

The chain uses TRBV6-1 and TRBJ1-5, with D tentatively TRBD1 (5 bases). Germline lookup yields CDR1 MNHNS and CDR2 SASEGT. The CDR3 is 15 amino acids. Trimming removed 7 bases from V and 3 bases from J, with 16 bases in between. For the CDR3, the DNA is TGTGCCAGCACTCTCGACAGAGGCAACAATCAGCCCCAGCATTTT. Its protein is CASTLDRGNNQPQHF.

This chain joins TRBV28 and TRBJ1-2; 9 bases are a match to TRBD1. Losses at the gene ends were 5 bases for V and 4 bases for J; bases not matched to a gene: 8. CDR1 and CDR2 (germline): MDHEN, SYDVKM. The CDR3 runs to 15 residues. The CDR3 bases are TGTGCCAGCAGTAGCCGGGACAGGGTGTTCTATGGCTACACCTTC. Translation: CASSSRDRVFYGYTF.

This clone was seen a few times. The chain links TRBV4-1 to TRBJ2-5; 10 bases match TRBD2. The CDR3 contains 18 residues. The V gene's germline CDR1 is MGHRA and CDR2 YSYEKL. Germline trimming cut 2 bases from V and 1 base from J; bases unmatched to any gene: 10. CDR3: CASSQWGAGLAAQETQYF. In nucleotides, the CDR3 is TGCGCCAGCAGCCAATGGGGCGCAGGACTAGCGGCCCAAGAGACCCAGTACTTC.

This clone appeared a few times. For the CDR3, the DNA is TGTGCCAGCAGTTACCAGCGTCCGGAAGAGACCCAGTACTTC. Encoded protein: CASSYQRPEETQYF. The rearrangement uses TRBV7-6 and TRBJ2-5; D gene uncertain. CDR3 length: 14 residues. V lost 6 bases and J 3 bases, leaving 14 bases between the germline ends. Looked up from germline, CDR1 is SGHVS and CDR2 is FNYEAQ.

V gene TRBV6-5 combines with J gene TRBJ2-7, with 8 nucleotides matching TRBD1. J was trimmed by 6 bases and V by 6 bases; bases with no gene match: 7. The CDR3 sequence is 13 residues long. Germline CDR1 MNHEY, CDR2 SVGAGI. The CDR3 DNA reads as TGTGCCAGCAGCCGAACACAGGGGGGCGAGCAGTACTTC. Its translation: CASSRTQGGEQYF.

This chain uses TRBV19 with TRBJ2-7; D might be TRBD2 (5 bases). The V gene lost 9 bases and the J gene lost 0 bases, with 21 bases spanning the gap. The CDR3 has 16 amino acids. The V gene's germline CDR1 is LNHDA and CDR2 SQIVND (reference sequence). The CDR3 loop is CASYPSAGVPSYEQYF. DNA of the CDR3: TGTGCCAGCTACCCCTCGGCCGGGGTCCCCTCCTACGAGCAGTACTTC.

This rearrangement joins TRBV5-1 to TRBJ2-7; maybe TRBD2 (6 bases). The CDR3 is 16 residues long. Germline loops: CDR1 SGHRS, CDR2 YFSETQ. Trimming cost V 4 bases and J 5 bases, with 22 bases left between them. The CDR3, as DNA: TGCGCCAGCAGCCCGGGAGCCCCCCCTATAGAGGACGAGCAGTACTTC. It specifies CASSPGAPPIEDEQYF.

This chain joins TRBV5-1 and TRBJ1-2; TRBD1 might be the D (5 bases). CDR3 size: 14 residues. V gave up 3 bases and J gave up 5 bases, with 14 bases separating them. CDR1 and CDR2 (germline): SGHRS, YFSETQ. The CDR3 loop reads CASSYGEGRYGYTF. The CDR3 nucleotides read TGCGCCAGCAGCTACGGGGAGGGGAGATATGGCTACACCTTC. Complete variable domain (other parts from reference TRBV5-1 and TRBJ1-2): KAGVTQTPRYLIKTRGQQVTLSCSPISGHRSVSWYQQTPGQGLQFLFEYFSETQRNKGNFPGRFSGRQFSNSRSEMNVSTLELGDSALYLCASSYGEGRYGYTFGSGTRLTVV.

The chain carries TRBV25-1 and TRBJ2-1; 12 bases map to TRBD1. V dropped 6 bases and J dropped 7; count of bases not matched to a gene: 4. Germline V gene sequence: CDR1 MGHDK, CDR2 SYGVNS. This CDR3 is 14 amino acids long. Here the CDR3 reads CASRGQGARNEQFF. Written as DNA, the CDR3 is TGTGCCAGCAGGGGACAGGGGGCGCGAAATGAGCAGTTCTTC. Drawing the rest from reference TRBV25-1 and TRBJ2-1, the complete variable domain is EADIYQTPRYLVIGTGKKITLECSQTMGHDKMYWYQQDPGMELHLIHYSYGVNSTEKGDLSSESTVSRIRTEHFPLTLESARPSHTSQYLCASRGQGARNEQFFGPGTRLTVL.

The chain combines TRBV10-2 with TRBJ1-1; D perhaps matches TRBD1 (5 bases). The V gene's germline CDR1 is WSHSY and CDR2 SAAADI. This CDR3 contains 16 residues. With 3 bases removed from V and 5 bases from J, the gap between germline ends came to 19 bases. As DNA, the CDR3 is TGCGCCAGCAGTGAAGGGAAAGGGGTAGAAAAAACTGAAGCTTTCTTT. It specifies CASSEGKGVEKTEAFF.

The rearrangement uses TRBV15 and TRBJ2-7, with D possibly TRBD1 on 5 matching bases. Between the trimmed V and J ends, which lost 2 bases and 1 base, there was a span of 9 bases. Germline CDR1 is LNHNV and CDR2 is YYDKDF (reference sequence). The CDR3 sequence is 14 residues long. The CDR3 spells CATSRRTNSYEQYF. DNA for the CDR3: TGTGCCACCAGCAGAAGGACAAATTCCTACGAGCAGTACTTC.

This clone was seen a few times. The CDR3 nucleotides are TGTGCCACCAGCAGACAAGGAGCGGGAAGTCACGAGCAGTACTTC. Protein product: CATSRQGAGSHEQYF. The chain employs TRBV15 and TRBJ2-7; 7 nucleotides match TRBD2. The trim removed 2 bases at V and 5 bases at J, leaving 9 bases unmatched. CDR3 length equals 15 residues. Germline CDR1 and CDR2: LNHNV and YYDKDF (reference sequence).